This record covers a single TCR beta chain. At one boundary the junction diverges from the germline segment, which might be a read error. While infection was still active, Seattle patients were enrolled and then followed longitudinally. CDR3 length: 15 amino acids. CDR1 is LGHNA, CDR2 YNFKEQ, per germline. As handled by the study authors: It was from reference gene primer amplification that nucleated cell counts were estimated. The table came from immunoSEQ multiplex PCR; TCRdb's copy has only in-frame clones and leaves some out. V and J calls and clone size are those listed in that table; D and trimming were worked out from the DNA. This sample has about 180,000 clones, with less than 85% found just once. This specimen comes from a study of blood T cell repertoires in COVID-19.

The source of this sequence is a woman in her fifties or sixties with COVID-19, enrolled during active disease. Sequenced input: peripheral blood. This chain links TRBV4-2 with TRBJ2-2, with D tentatively TRBD2 (5 bases). CDR3 protein: CVSSPTGENTGELFF. DNA for the CDR3: TGTGTCAGCAGTCCGACCGGGGAGAACACCGGGGAGCTGTTTTTT.